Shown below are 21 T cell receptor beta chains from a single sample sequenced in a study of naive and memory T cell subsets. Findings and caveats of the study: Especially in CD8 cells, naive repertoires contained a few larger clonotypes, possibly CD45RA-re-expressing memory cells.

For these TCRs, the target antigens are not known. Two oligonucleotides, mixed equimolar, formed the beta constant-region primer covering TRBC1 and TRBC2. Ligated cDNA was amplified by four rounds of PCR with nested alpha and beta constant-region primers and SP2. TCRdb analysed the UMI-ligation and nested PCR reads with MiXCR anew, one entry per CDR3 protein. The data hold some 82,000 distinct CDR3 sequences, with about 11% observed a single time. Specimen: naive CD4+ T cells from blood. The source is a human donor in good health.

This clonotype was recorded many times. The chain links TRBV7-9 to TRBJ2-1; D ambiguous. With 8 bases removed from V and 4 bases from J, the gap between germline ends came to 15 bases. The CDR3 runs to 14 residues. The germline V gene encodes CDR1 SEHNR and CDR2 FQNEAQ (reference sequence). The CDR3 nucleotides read TGTGCCAGCGGTCTAGTGGCAGCGTACAATGAGCAGTTCTTC. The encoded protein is CASGLVAAYNEQFF.

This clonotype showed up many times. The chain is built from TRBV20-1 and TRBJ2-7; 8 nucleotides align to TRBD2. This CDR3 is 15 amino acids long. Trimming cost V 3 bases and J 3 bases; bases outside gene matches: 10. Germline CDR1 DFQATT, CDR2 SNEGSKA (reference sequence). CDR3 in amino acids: CSASPRLAGYYEQYF. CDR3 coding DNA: TGCAGTGCTAGCCCCCGGCTAGCGGGCTACTACGAGCAGTACTTC.

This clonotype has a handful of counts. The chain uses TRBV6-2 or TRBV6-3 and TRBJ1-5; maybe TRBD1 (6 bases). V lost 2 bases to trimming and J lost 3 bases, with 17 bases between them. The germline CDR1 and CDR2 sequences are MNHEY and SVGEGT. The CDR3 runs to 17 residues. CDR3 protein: CASSYDRMKGDNQPQHF. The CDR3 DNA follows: TGTGCCAGCAGTTACGACCGGATGAAGGGGGACAATCAGCCCCAGCATTTT.

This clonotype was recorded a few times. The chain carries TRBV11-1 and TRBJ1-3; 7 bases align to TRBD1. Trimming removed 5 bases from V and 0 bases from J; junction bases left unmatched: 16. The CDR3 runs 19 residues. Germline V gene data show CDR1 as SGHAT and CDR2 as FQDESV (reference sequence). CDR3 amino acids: CASSHRTGRGDSSGNTIYF. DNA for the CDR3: TGTGCCAGCAGCCACCGGACAGGACGAGGGGATTCCTCTGGAAACACCATATATTTT.

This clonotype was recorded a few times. CDR3 in amino acids: CASTDRGGPTKNIQYF. CDR3 nucleotide sequence: TGTGCCAGCACCGACAGGGGAGGCCCTACCAAAAACATTCAGTACTTC. The V and J genes are TRBV3-1 and TRBJ2-4; 8 bases are a match to TRBD1. The CDR3 spans 16 residues. The germline V gene encodes CDR1 LGHDT and CDR2 YNNKEL (reference sequence). V was pared by 7 bases and J by 2 bases, with 10 bases of the junction left unmatched.

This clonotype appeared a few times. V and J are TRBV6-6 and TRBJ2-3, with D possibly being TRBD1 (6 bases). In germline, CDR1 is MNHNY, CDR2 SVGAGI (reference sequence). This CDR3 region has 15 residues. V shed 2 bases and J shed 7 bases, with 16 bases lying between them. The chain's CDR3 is CASSYLRTAYYTQYF. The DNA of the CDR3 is TGTGCCAGCAGTTACCTACGGACAGCGTACTATACGCAGTATTTT.

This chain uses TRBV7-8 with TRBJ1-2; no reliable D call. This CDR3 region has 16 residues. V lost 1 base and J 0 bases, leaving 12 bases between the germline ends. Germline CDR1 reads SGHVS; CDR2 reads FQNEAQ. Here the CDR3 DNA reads TGTGCCAGCAGCTTAGTCCCGATGCAATCTAACTATGGCTACACCTTC. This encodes CASSLVPMQSNYGYTF.

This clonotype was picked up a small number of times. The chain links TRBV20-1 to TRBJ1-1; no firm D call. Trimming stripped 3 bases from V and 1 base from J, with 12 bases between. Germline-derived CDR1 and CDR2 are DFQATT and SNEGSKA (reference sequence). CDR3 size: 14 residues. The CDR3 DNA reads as TGCAGTGCTAGGGAGCGACTCACGAACACTGAAGCTTTCTTT. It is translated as CSARERLTNTEAFF.

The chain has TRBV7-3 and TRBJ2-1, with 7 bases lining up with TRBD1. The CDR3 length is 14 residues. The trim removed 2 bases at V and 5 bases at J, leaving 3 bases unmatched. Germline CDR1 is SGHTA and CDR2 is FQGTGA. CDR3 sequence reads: CASSLWGQNNEQFF. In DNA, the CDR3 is TGTGCCAGCAGCTTATGGGGACAGAACAATGAGCAGTTCTTC.

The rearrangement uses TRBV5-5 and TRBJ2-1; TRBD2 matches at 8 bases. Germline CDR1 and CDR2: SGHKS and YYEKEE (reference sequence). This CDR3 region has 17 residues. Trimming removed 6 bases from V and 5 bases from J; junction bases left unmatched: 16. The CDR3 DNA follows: TGTGCCAGCACTCTCCAACCGGGGACCGGGAGGGACAATGAGCAGTTCTTC. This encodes CASTLQPGTGRDNEQFF.

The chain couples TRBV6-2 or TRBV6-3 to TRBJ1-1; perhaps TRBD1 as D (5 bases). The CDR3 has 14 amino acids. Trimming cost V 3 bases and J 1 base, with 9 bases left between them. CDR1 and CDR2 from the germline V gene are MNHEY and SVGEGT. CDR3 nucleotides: TGTGCCAGCAGTTATGGGGGTTCGAACACTGAAGCTTTCTTT. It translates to CASSYGGSNTEAFF.

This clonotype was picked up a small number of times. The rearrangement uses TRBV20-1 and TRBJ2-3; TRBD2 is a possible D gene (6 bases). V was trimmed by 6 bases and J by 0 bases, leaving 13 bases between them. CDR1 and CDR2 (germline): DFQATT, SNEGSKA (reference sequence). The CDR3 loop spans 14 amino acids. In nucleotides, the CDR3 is TGCAGTGCCCCTGGGACTGCTAGCACAGATACGCAGTATTTT. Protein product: CSAPGTASTDTQYF.

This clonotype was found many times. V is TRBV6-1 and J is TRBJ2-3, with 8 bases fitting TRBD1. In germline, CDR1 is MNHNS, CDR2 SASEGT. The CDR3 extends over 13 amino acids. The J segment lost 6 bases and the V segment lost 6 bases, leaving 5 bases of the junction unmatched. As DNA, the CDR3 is TGTGCCAGCAGCCGACAGGGGTACGATACGCAGTATTTT. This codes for CASSRQGYDTQYF.

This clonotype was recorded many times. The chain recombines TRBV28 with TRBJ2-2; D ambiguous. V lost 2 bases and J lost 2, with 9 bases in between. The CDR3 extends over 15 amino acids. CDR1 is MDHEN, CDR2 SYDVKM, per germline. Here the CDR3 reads CASSLGSLNTGELFF. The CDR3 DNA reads TGTGCCAGCAGTTTAGGTAGCCTAAACACCGGGGAGCTGTTTTTT.

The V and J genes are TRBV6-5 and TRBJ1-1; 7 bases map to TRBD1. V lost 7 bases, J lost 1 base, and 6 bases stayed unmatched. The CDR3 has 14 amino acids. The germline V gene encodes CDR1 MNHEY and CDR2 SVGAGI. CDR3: CASKKTGKNTEAFF. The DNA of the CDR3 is TGTGCCAGCAAGAAGACAGGGAAGAACACTGAAGCTTTCTTT.

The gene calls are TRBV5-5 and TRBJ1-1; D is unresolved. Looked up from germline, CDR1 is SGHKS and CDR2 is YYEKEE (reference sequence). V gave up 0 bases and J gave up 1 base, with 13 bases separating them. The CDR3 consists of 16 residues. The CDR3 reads CASSLALKGWNTEAFF. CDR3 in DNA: TGTGCCAGCAGCTTGGCCCTGAAGGGCTGGAACACTGAAGCTTTCTTT.

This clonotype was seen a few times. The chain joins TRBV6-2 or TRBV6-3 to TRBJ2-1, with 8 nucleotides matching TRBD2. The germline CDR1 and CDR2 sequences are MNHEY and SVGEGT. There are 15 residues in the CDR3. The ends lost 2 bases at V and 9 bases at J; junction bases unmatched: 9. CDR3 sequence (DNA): TGTGCCAGCAGTTACGCGTCGGGGGGGAAAGGTGAGCAGTTCTTC. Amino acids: CASSYASGGKGEQFF.

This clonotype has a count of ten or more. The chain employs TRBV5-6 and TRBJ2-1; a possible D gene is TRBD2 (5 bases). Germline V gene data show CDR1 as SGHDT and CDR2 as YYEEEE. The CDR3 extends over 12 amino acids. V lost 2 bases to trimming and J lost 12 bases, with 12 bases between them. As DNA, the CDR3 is TGTGCCAGCAGCTTCATGAGCGGTGCGCAGTTCTTC. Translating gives CASSFMSGAQFF.

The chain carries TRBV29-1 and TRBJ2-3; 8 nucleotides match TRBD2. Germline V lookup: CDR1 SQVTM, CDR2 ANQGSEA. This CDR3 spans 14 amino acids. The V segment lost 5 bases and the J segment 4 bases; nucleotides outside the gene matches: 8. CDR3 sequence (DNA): TGCAGCGTTCGGCCAAGCGGGGGCCCAGATACGCAGTATTTT. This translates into CSVRPSGGPDTQYF.

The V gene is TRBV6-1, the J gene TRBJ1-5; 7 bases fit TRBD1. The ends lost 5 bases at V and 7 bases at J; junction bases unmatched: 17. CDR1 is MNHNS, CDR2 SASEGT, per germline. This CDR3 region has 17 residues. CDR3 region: CASSIPRDRSFGQPQHF. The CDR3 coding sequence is TGTGCCAGCAGTATACCCCGGGACAGATCTTTCGGGCAGCCCCAGCATTTT.

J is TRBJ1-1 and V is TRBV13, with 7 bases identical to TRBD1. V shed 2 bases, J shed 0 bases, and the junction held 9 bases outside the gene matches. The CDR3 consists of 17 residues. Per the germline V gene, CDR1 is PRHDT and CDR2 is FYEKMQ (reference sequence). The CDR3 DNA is TGTGCCAGCAGCTTAAGGGGAAAGACAGGGATGAACACTGAAGCTTTCTTT. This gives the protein CASSLRGKTGMNTEAFF.